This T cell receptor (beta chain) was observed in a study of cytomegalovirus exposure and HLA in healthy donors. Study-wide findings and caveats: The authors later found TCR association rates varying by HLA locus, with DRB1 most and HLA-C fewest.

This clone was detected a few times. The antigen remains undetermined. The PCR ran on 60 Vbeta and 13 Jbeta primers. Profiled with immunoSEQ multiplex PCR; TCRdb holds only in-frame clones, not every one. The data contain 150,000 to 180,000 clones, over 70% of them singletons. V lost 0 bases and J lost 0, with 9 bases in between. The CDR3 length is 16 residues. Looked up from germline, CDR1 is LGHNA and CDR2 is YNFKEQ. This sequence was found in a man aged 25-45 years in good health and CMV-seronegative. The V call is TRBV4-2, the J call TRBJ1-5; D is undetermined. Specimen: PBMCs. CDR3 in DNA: TGTGCCAGCAGCCAAGATTTTGAACTTAGCAATCAGCCCCAGCATTTT. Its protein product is CASSQDFELSNQPQHF.